This passage covers 17 T cell receptor beta chains from one sample sequenced in a study of blood T cells in healthy people across ages. Alongside a J-beta primer mix, a sample-barcoded 5' primer served in a second PCR lasting about 7 to 12 cycles. From the 5' RACE reads, TCRdb called clonotypes with MiXCR, one entry per CDR3 protein. The data hold some 800,000 distinct CDR3 sequences, with roughly 25% observed a single time. These records were also assigned to another study, of T cells of mothers and their children.

The sequenced sample consisted of blood. These receptors were taken from a boy aged 10-17 years in good health.

The V call is TRBV19, the J call TRBJ2-1; possibly TRBD1 for D (6 bases). The CDR3 runs to 13 residues. Germline V lookup: CDR1 LNHDA, CDR2 SQIVND (reference sequence). The ends were cut back, 9 bases at V and 6 bases at J, with 15 bases in the middle. The CDR3 bases are TGTGCCAGCAAGCATACAGGGTCCAATGAGCAGTTCTTC. It is translated as CASKHTGSNEQFF.

Here the CDR3 reads CASSPLGPYNSPLHF. The CDR3, as DNA: TGCGCCAGCAGCCCCCTGGGACCTTATAATTCACCCCTCCACTTT. This chain joins TRBV4-1 and TRBJ1-6, with D maybe TRBD1 (5 bases). The V and J ends lost 4 bases and 4 bases respectively, with 11 bases between them. The CDR3 has 15 amino acids. Looked up from germline, CDR1 is MGHRA and CDR2 is YSYEKL.

This clonotype was observed a handful of times. The chain joins TRBV25-1 to TRBJ2-1; 15 bases line up with TRBD2. Per germline, CDR1 MGHDK and CDR2 SYGVNS. Unmatched junction bases numbered 10, after V lost 3 bases and J lost 7 bases. This CDR3 is built from 18 residues. The CDR3 bases are TGTGCCAGCAGTGAGGAGGGACTAGCGGGAGGTTTTAGAAATGAGCAGTTCTTC. Its translation: CASSEEGLAGGFRNEQFF.

This chain joins TRBV11-2 and TRBJ2-5, with D tentatively TRBD1 (6 bases). Gene TRBJ2-1 matches the end of the DNA better, so the J call may be wrong. Germline V gives CDR1 SGHAT, CDR2 FQNNGV. The CDR3 runs 14 residues. The CDR3 protein is CASSRGGPLAQQFF. In nucleotides, the CDR3 is TGTGCCAGCAGCAGAGGGGGACCCTTAGCCCAGCAGTTCTTC.

This clonotype was seen a handful of times. The genes are TRBV30 and TRBJ2-5; 9 bases are shared with TRBD1. Germline V gene lookup returns CDR1 GTSNPN and CDR2 SVGIG (reference sequence). The CDR3 sequence is 15 residues long. V lost 2 bases, J lost 5 bases, and 9 bases stayed unmatched. CDR3 in amino acids: CAWSLRRGTGETQYF. The CDR3 region has the DNA TGTGCCTGGAGTCTCCGCCGGGGGACAGGGGAGACCCAGTACTTC. The whole variable domain, remainder taken from reference TRBV30 and TRBJ2-5, is SQTIHQWPATLVQPVGSPLSLECTVEGTSNPNLYWYRQAAGRGLQLLFYSVGIGQISSEVPQNLSASRPQDRQFILSSKKLLLSDSGFYLCAWSLRRGTGETQYFGPGTRLLVL.

The rearrangement joins TRBV7-2 to TRBJ2-5, with TRBD2 matching over 14 bases. The J call is uncertain, as TRBJ2-7 better fits the DNA end. Germline V gives CDR1 SGHTA, CDR2 FQGNSA. There are 15 residues in the CDR3. CDR3 residues: CASSTAGLAGVEQYF. The DNA for the CDR3 is TGTGCCAGCAGCACCGCGGGACTAGCGGGAGTCGAGCAGTACTTC.

The CDR3 DNA reads as TGCGCCAGCAGAAACCGACAGGGCGGAGATAATTCACCCCTCCACTTT. It is translated as CASRNRQGGDNSPLHF. The genes are TRBV5-1 and TRBJ1-6; 7 bases map to TRBD1. The junction had 10 bases not matched to a gene; V was cut back by 5 bases and J by 5 bases. CDR1 and CDR2 from the germline V gene are SGHRS and YFSETQ. The CDR3 has 16 residues.

This rearrangement joins TRBV5-1 to TRBJ2-3; maybe TRBD1 (6 bases). Trimming took off 0 bases at V and 3 bases at J, with 14 bases between the two ends. This CDR3 spans 16 amino acids. Germline V gene lookup returns CDR1 SGHRS and CDR2 YFSETQ. The DNA for the CDR3 is TGCGCCAGCAGCTTGGGTCAGCGAGGGGGAACAGATACGCAGTATTTT. Protein sequence: CASSLGQRGGTDTQYF.

The chain joins TRBV18 to TRBJ2-5, with unresolved D. Germline loops: CDR1 KGHSH, CDR2 LQKENI. The V end lost 3 bases, the J end lost 5 bases, and 10 bases lay between the germline ends. There are 13 residues in the CDR3. CDR3 coding DNA: TGTGCCAGCTCACCTGGCCTTATGGAGACCCAGTACTTC. Its protein is CASSPGLMETQYF.

This chain links TRBV27 with TRBJ2-2; no firm D call. The CDR3 runs 15 residues. Looked up from germline, CDR1 is MNHEY and CDR2 is SMNVEV (reference sequence). Trimming took off 6 bases at V and 1 base at J, with 12 bases between the two ends. This CDR3 reads CASSPGEMNTGELFF. The DNA for the CDR3 is TGTGCCAGCAGCCCAGGAGAAATGAACACCGGGGAGCTGTTTTTT.

This clonotype was seen a few times. The rearrangement joins TRBV30 to TRBJ1-1; D is uncertain. Trimming left V 4 bases short and J 6 bases short, with 6 bases between. The germline CDR1 and CDR2 sequences are GTSNPN and SVGIG (reference sequence). There are 10 residues in the CDR3. Here the CDR3 DNA reads TGTGCCTGGAACCGGGCTGAAGCTTTCTTT. It translates to CAWNRAEAFF.

The chain uses TRBV7-9 and TRBJ2-5; perhaps TRBD2 as D (5 bases). The CDR3 is made up of 14 amino acids. Trimming took off 2 bases at V and 4 bases at J, with 11 bases between the two ends. CDR1 is SEHNR and CDR2 is FQNEAQ in the germline V gene (reference sequence). In DNA, the CDR3 is TGTGCCAGCAGCTTACCAGATCTAGCAGAGACCCAGTACTTC. Residues: CASSLPDLAETQYF. The full variable domain, in which reference TRBV7-9 and TRBJ2-5 provide the parts outside the CDR3, is DTGVSQNPRHKITKRGQNVTFRCDPISEHNRLYWYRQTLGQGPEFLTYFQNEAQLEKSRLLSDRFSAERPKGSFSTLEIQRTEQGDSAMYLCASSLPDLAETQYFGPGTRLLVL.

The chain uses TRBV7-3 and TRBJ2-5; 7 positions match TRBD1. Germline V gives CDR1 SGHTA, CDR2 FQGTGA. The CDR3 consists of 15 residues. V gave up 0 bases and J gave up 1 base; unmatched junction bases: 2. CDR3 in amino acids: CASSLTAGGQETQYF. The CDR3 bases are TGTGCCAGCAGCTTAACGGCAGGGGGCCAAGAGACCCAGTACTTC.

About this clonotype: The CDR3 carries no conserved terminal phenylalanine or tryptophan, so it likely arises from a read error. The chain is built from TRBV5-6 and TRBJ1-1; the D gene is possibly TRBD1 (5 bases). Trimming removed 5 bases at V and 1 base at J, with 9 bases between. The germline gives CDR1 SGHDT, CDR2 YYEEEE. There are 13 residues in the CDR3. The CDR3 reads CASSRQQNTEAFL. The CDR3 DNA reads TGTGCCAGCAGTCGACAGCAGAACACTGAAGCTTTCCTT.

This clonotype was seen a handful of times. V is TRBV12-3 or TRBV12-4 and J is TRBJ1-5; 8 bases are shared with TRBD1. V shed 8 bases, J shed 2 bases, and the junction held 11 bases outside the gene matches. This CDR3 comprises 16 residues. The CDR3 sequence is CASAKQGGIGNQPQHF. CDR3 sequence (DNA): TGTGCCAGCGCAAAACAGGGGGGAATTGGCAATCAGCCCCAGCATTTT.

This clonotype turned up a few times. This chain uses TRBV6-2 or TRBV6-3 with TRBJ2-1, with TRBD1 identical over 10 bases. The CDR3 has 16 residues. After removal of 6 bases from V and 3 bases from J, the junction contained 8 bases not matched to a gene. The germline V gene has CDR1 MNHEY and CDR2 SVGEGT. The chain's CDR3 is CASRTLGQGYYNEQFF. The CDR3 coding sequence is TGTGCCAGCAGGACCCTGGGACAGGGGTACTACAATGAGCAGTTCTTC.

This clonotype was observed a handful of times. This chain joins TRBV6-6 and TRBJ1-5; D is ambiguous. Deletions cut 3 bases from V and 4 bases from J, with 13 bases between. The CDR3 is 15 residues long. Per germline, CDR1 MNHNY and CDR2 SVGAGI (reference sequence). The CDR3 coding sequence is TGTGCCAGCAGTTATAGAGTTCAACCTAATCAGCCCCAGCATTTT. Translated: CASSYRVQPNQPQHF.